This TCR beta chain was sequenced in a study of blood T cell repertoires in COVID-19. As for the study in general: Sites across the United States, Italy and Spain contributed samples from acute and convalescent COVID-19. PBMCs, B-cell-depleted T cells, or T cells were the source of the cDNA or gDNA that made up the material.

In germline, CDR1 is SGHDT, CDR2 YYEEEE. CDR3 length: 13 amino acids. V dropped 9 bases and J dropped 0 bases, with 12 bases sitting between them. Original methodology: Nucleated cell number was recorded as an estimate derived from reference gene primer amplification. Repertoires were generated with immunoSEQ multiplex PCR, while TCRdb's copy carries only in-frame clones and drops some. V and J calls and clone size are as listed in that table; D and trimming were resolved from the DNA. This sample has about 54,000 clones; under 90% occur once, and the top ten carry under 30%. This clone was seen a single time.

This sequence was found in a human donor in a cohort sampled during active COVID-19. The sample was peripheral blood. The V call is TRBV5-6, the J call TRBJ1-2, with a weak D call TRBD1 (5 bases). The CDR3 region has the DNA TGTGCCACCTTTGACAGATCTAACTATGGCTACACCTTC. Its protein product is CATFDRSNYGYTF.